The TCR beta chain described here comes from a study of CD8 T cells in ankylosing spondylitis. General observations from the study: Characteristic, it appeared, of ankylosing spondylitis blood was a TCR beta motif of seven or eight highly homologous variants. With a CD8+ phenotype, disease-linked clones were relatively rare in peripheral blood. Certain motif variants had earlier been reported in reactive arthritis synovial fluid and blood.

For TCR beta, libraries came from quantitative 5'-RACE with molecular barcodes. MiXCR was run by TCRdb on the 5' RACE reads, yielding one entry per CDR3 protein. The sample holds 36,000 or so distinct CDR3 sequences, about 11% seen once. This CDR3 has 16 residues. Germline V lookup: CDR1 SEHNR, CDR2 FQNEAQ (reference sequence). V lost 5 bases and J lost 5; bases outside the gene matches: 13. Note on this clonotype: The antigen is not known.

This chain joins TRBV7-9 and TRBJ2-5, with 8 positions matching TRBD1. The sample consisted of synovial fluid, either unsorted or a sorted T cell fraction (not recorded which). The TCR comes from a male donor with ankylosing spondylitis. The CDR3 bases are TGTGCCAGCAGCCCCCGCGGCAGGGGGCGTGGGGAGACCCAGTACTTC. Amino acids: CASSPRGRGRGETQYF.